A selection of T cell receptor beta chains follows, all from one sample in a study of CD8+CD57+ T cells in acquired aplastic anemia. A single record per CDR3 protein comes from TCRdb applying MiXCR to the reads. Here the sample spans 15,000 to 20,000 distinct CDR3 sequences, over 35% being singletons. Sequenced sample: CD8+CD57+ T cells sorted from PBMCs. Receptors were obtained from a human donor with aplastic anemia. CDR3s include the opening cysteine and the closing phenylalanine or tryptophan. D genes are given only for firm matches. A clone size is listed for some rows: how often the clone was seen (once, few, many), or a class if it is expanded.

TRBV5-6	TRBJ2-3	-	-	CASSLGAHTDTQYF	TGTGCCAGCAGCTTGGGAGCCCACACAGATACGCAGTATTTT
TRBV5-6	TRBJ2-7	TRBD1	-	CASSPSGGDREQYF	TGTGCCAGCAGCCCATCAGGCGGGGACAGGGAGCAGTACTTC
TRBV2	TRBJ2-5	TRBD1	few	CASNQGAQETQYF	TGTGCCAGCAACCAGGGGGCCCAAGAGACCCAGTACTTC
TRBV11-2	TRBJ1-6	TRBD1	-	CASSDPIGTVNSPLHF	TGTGCCAGCAGCGATCCCATCGGGACAGTTAATTCACCCCTCCACTTT
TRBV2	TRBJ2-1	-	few	CASSELLVEQFF	TGTGCCAGCAGTGAACTACTCGTTGAGCAGTTCTTC
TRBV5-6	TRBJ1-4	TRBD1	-	CASSLPRQGDEKLFF	TGTGCCAGCAGCTTGCCTCGACAGGGAGATGAAAAACTGTTTTTT
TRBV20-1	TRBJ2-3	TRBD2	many	CSAQGLAGDVWTDTQYF	TGCAGTGCTCAGGGACTAGCGGGGGATGTGTGGACAGATACGCAGTATTTT
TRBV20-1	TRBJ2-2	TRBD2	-	CSARDWEGRVGELFF	TGCAGTGCTAGAGATTGGGAAGGGAGGGTCGGGGAGCTGTTTTTT
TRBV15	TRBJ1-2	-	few	CATSNLHRDYGYTF	TGTGCCACCAGCAACCTCCACAGGGACTATGGCTACACCTTC
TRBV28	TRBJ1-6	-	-	CASNIRRTNSPLHF	TGTGCCAGCAATATCCGGAGAACTAATTCACCCCTCCACTTT
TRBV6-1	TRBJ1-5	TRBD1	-	CASSEAGQGAQPQHF	TGTGCCAGCAGTGAAGCGGGACAGGGGGCTCAGCCCCAGCATTTT
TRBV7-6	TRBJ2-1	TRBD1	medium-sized	CASSDGTGPYNEQFF	TGTGCCAGCAGCGATGGGACAGGCCCTTACAATGAGCAGTTCTTC
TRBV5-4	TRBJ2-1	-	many	CASSLIFGQINEQFF	TGTGCCAGCAGCTTGATCTTTGGACAAATCAATGAGCAGTTCTTC
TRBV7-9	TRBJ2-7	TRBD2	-	CASSFSGRAGEQYF	TGTGCCAGCAGCTTTAGCGGGAGGGCCGGTGAGCAGTACTTC
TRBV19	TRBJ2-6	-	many	CASSSEAGANVLTF	TGTGCCAGTAGTTCTGAGGCTGGGGCCAACGTCCTGACTTTC